Listed below are T cell receptor beta chains from one sample, sequenced in a study of graft-versus-host responses after intestinal transplantation. The assay was immunoSEQ multiplex PCR, and TCRdb's table has in-frame clones only and misses some. Of more than 65,000 clones listed, 90% to 95% were seen once; the top ten hold approximately 0.5%. No cognate antigen is known for these TCRs. The sequencing here drew on unstimulated CD8+ T cells sorted from spleen or lymph node cells, taken before intestinal transplant. The receptors stem from a human donor who received an intestinal transplant. The conserved cysteine and the conserved F or W are not part of the CDR3 here. The listing skips clone size in some rows; elsewhere it reads once, few, many or a size class.

>9|TRBV4-2|TRBJ2-7|-
ASSQDHEQY
>11|TRBV6-5|TRBJ1-1|-
ASSYGVGTEAF
>10|TRBV6-6|TRBJ2-2|-
ASSWVTGELF
>12|TRBV13|TRBJ2-7|-
ASSPGLSPFEQY
>13|TRBV2|TRBJ1-6|-
ASTTWSQNNSPLH
>15|TRBV18|TRBJ2-1|-
ASSVGTGGEAHNEQF
>13|TRBV7-8|TRBJ2-7|-
ASSPPTSGSYEQY
>14|TRBV7-9|TRBJ2-1|once
ASSLSYNRRYNEQF
>13|TRBV9|TRBJ2-1|-
ASSVAVGSGNEQF
>14|TRBV18|TRBJ2-1|-
ASSPATSSSYNEQF